In its sample, the clone carrying this TCR beta chain was seen many times. Expressed TCRB transcripts were sequenced because the entire RNA isolate underwent reverse transcription. The protocol was immunoSEQ multiplex PCR, while the TCRdb copy is restricted to in-frame clones and leaves out a portion. This sample carries about 340,000 clones, 7% to 9% of them seen once, and the ten largest clones take approximately 0.44%. The data were taken from a study of beta chain features in type 1 diabetes. V gave up 8 bases and J gave up 0 bases, with 10 bases separating them. Germline V CDR1 and CDR2: MDHEN, SYDVKM. This CDR3 contains 13 residues.

V gene TRBV28 combines with J gene TRBJ2-5; D is tentatively TRBD1 or TRBD2 (5 bases each). This sequence was found in a woman under 30 in good health. The sample comprised central memory CD4+ T cells from blood. CDR3 sequence (DNA): TGTGCCAGCTCCGGGGCTTACCAAGAGACCCAGTACTTC. It specifies CASSGAYQETQYF.